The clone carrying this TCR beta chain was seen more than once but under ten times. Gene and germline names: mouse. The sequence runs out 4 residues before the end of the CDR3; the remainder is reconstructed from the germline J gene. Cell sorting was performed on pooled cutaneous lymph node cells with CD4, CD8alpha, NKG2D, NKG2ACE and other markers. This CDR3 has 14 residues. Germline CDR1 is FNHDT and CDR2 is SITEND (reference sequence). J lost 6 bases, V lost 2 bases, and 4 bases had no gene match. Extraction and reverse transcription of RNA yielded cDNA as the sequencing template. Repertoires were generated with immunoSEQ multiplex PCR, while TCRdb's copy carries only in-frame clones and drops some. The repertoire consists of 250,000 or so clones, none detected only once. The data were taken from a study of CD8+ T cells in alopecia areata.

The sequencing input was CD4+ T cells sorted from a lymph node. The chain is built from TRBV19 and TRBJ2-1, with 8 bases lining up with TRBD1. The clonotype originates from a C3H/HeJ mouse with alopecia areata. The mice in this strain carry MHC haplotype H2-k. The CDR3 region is CASSIQGASAEQFF. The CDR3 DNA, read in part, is TGTGCCAGCAGTATCCAGGGGGCGAGTGCT.